This paragraph reports one TCR beta chain. Its antigen is unknown. This sample was included in a study of beta chain features in type 1 diabetes. For the study at large: There were around 100,000,000 sorted cells examined across all samples. Study-level points and caveats: Relative to healthy donors, patients appeared to have naive, central memory and Treg TCRB repertoires that were more similar. For Type 1 diabetes patients, all four CD4+ subsets carried TCRB CDR3s that were moderately but significantly shorter. A pattern of fewer insertions and more deletions at VDJ junctions was seen in type 1 diabetes patients.

Of the isolated RNA, all was reverse transcribed, and so the sequenced material was expressed TCRB transcripts. The table came from immunoSEQ multiplex PCR; TCRdb's copy has only in-frame clones and leaves some out. The sample contains some 660,000 clones, over 12% of which appear only once. This CDR3 contains 15 residues. Germline values: CDR1 SGHRS, CDR2 YFSETQ. V shed 4 bases and J 3 bases; nucleotides not matched to a gene: 4. Specimen: naive CD4+ T cells from blood. This TCR derives from a man aged 18-30 years with type 1 diabetes. This chain links TRBV5-1 with TRBJ2-7; 13 bases agree with TRBD2. The CDR3, as DNA: TGCGCCAGCAGCACAGGACTAGCGGGAGTCTACGAGCAGTACTTC. This gives the protein CASSTGLAGVYEQYF.